The rows below give T cell receptor beta chains drawn from one sample of a study of shared clonotypes between healthy human individuals. The repertoire was sequenced with immunoSEQ multiplex PCR; TCRdb's copy has only in-frame clones and lacks some. Among a few million clones listed, 85% to 95% were seen once. Sequenced: naive CD4+ T cells from PBMCs. The source of these receptors is a man between 18 and 29 years old in good health. Some clones in this sample may be carry-over from other donors' samples. The CDR3 runs from the conserved cysteine through the conserved F or W. D genes are given only for firm matches. Size tells how often a clone was seen (once, few, many) or the class of an expanded clone, and some rows leave it out.

DNA: TGTGCCAGCAGCCCCGGGAGGGGAGGCTACAATGAGCAGTTCTTC; CDR3: CASSPGRGGYNEQFF; V: TRBV7-3; J: TRBJ2-1; D: TRBD2; size: once
DNA: TGTGCCAGTAGTATTAGCGGTGAGCAGTTCTTC; CDR3: CASSISGEQFF; V: TRBV19; J: TRBJ2-1; D: -; size: -
DNA: TGTGCCAGCAGCCAAGAATTGAGGGGCTCCCCCTACGAGCAGTACTTC; CDR3: CASSQELRGSPYEQYF; V: TRBV4-2; J: TRBJ2-7; D: -; size: once
DNA: TGTGCCAGTAGTGACGGGACGGTAAGCTCCTACGAGCAGTACTTC; CDR3: CASSDGTVSSYEQYF; V: TRBV19; J: TRBJ2-7; D: -; size: once
DNA: TGCAGCGTTGCGGGACTTCTGAACACTGAAGCTTTCTTT; CDR3: CSVAGLLNTEAFF; V: TRBV29-1; J: TRBJ1-1; D: -; size: -
DNA: TGCGCCAGCAGCCAGCTACTAGCGGGAGCAGATACGCAGTATTTT; CDR3: CASSQLLAGADTQYF; V: TRBV4-3; J: TRBJ2-3; D: TRBD2; size: -
DNA: TGTGCCAGCAGCATAGCCGGGACAGGGGCGGATACGCAGTATTTT; CDR3: CASSIAGTGADTQYF; V: TRBV6-5; J: TRBJ2-3; D: TRBD1; size: -
DNA: TGCGCCAGCTCCCAGAGTGAAGGGAGGTACAATGAGCAGTTCTTC; CDR3: CASSQSEGRYNEQFF; V: TRBV5-1; J: TRBJ2-1; D: -; size: -
DNA: TGTGCCAGCAGCTGGGGGACAGATACGCAGTATTTT; CDR3: CASSWGTDTQYF; V: TRBV9; J: TRBJ2-3; D: -; size: -
DNA: TGCAGCGTTGGCCTAGCGGGAGGAAGCACAGATACGCAGTATTTT; CDR3: CSVGLAGGSTDTQYF; V: TRBV29-1; J: TRBJ2-3; D: TRBD2; size: -
DNA: TGCGCCAGCAGCTTGTCCGGACCTAGCACAGATACGCAGTATTTT; CDR3: CASSLSGPSTDTQYF; V: TRBV5-1; J: TRBJ2-3; D: -; size: once